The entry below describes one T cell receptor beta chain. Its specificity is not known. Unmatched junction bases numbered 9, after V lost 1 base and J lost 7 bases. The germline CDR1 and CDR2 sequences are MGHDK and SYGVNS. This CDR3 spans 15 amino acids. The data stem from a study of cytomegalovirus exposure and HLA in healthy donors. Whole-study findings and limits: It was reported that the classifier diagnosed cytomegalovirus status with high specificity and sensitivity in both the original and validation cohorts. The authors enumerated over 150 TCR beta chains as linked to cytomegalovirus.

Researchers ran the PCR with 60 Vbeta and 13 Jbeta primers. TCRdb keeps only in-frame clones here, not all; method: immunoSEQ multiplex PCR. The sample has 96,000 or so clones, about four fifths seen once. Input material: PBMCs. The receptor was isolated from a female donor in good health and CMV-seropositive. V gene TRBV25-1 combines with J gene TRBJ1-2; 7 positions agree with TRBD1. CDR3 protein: CASSELEGAISGYTF. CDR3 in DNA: TGTGCCAGCAGTGAATTGGAGGGGGCGATAAGTGGCTACACCTTC.